This T cell receptor beta chain emerged from a study of T cells in Graves' hyperthyroidism and ophthalmopathy. Authors of the study amplified TCR beta CDR3 regions from RNA transcripts. The HTBI set primed first-round TCR CDR3 RT-PCR. From the multiplex PCR reads, TCRdb called clonotypes with MiXCR, one entry per CDR3 protein. Counted here are 400,000 to 550,000 distinct CDR3 sequences, roughly a quarter occurring once; the ten biggest clones make up about 10%. Germline V gene data show CDR1 as MNHEY and CDR2 as SVGAGI. Between the trimmed V and J ends, which lost 5 bases and 2 bases, there was a span of 12 bases. The CDR3 loop spans 14 amino acids. Ten or more counts support this clonotype. On the basis of clinical symptoms, serum thyroxine and TRAb, thyroid ultrasound and orbital computed tomography, diagnoses were made.

This TCR came from a woman aged 25-40 years with Graves' ophthalmopathy. Sequencing was done on a sample of blood. This sequence joins TRBV6-5 and TRBJ2-5, with D perhaps given as TRBD1 or TRBD2 (5 bases each). The CDR3 DNA is TGTGCCAGCAGTCTCGGGACGCATCAAGAGACCCAGTACTTC. Amino acids: CASSLGTHQETQYF.